This entry features one T cell receptor beta chain sequence. Its antigen target is currently unknown. No much larger clone exists at a distance of one base, and base qualities are not known. The data derive from a study of blood T cell repertoires in COVID-19 (dated by TCRdb to about 2020). In the study overall: Collaborator samples came from the United States, Italy and Spain and covered acute and convalescent phases of COVID-19. The material from the prospective study consisted of cDNA or gDNA derived from T cells, B-cell-depleted T cells, or PBMCs. The samples were drawn from the first 160 participants of the ongoing ImmuneRACE study and from about 1,200 subjects provided by 6 global collaborators. HLA class I and class II types, where available, came from metadata supplied by the sample provider rather than from assay-based typing. The sample metadata nearly always contained a de-identified subject ID, COVID-19 status, age in years and sex. The repertoires were released in a freely available public database meant as a resource for research on the immune response to SARS-CoV-2. Deeply sampled blood TCRbeta repertoires from subjects exposed to, actively infected with, or recovered from COVID-19 were included in the dataset. Overall study results and their limits: Clinical and demographic metadata were provided uncurated, with the amount varying by source and participant.

Participants in the prospective study were enrolled through a virtual design, were aged 18 to 89 years, and lived in approximately 24 United States geographic areas. Cohort assignment in the prospective study relied on participant-reported clinical history from a screening survey and a study questionnaire. Each participant in the prospective study had whole blood, serum and a nasopharyngeal or oropharyngeal swab collected by mobile phlebotomists. Over an approximately 2-month period, participants in the prospective study had the option of providing additional blood draws and questionnaires. Before DNA extraction, blood samples from the prospective study were shipped at room temperature or frozen. The immunoSEQ Assay, a bias-controlled multiplex PCR, was used to amplify TCRbeta CDR3 regions from genomic DNA. As for how the authors treated the data: Within the assay, amplification of reference gene primers was used to estimate how many nucleated cells each sample contained. To quantify the absolute abundance of each unique TCRbeta CDR3 rearrangement, sequence reads were collapsed and filtered. For each sample, productive Simpson clonality was calculated as the square root of Simpson's diversity index across productive rearrangements. Here the immuneACCESS table is served through TCRdb, limited to in-frame sequences with V and J called. Missing clones are a known gap in these copies; in checked studies unresolved V genes cover under half, and the rest lacks a known reason. D and trimming come from the DNA, and the V and J calls and clone size come from that table. The sample table records around 150,000 clones; roughly four fifths of these occur just once. Clones ranked in the top ten supply around 3.7% of the sample.

The CDR3 goes from the cysteine to the phenylalanine over 11 residues. Only CDR3 DNA is held: 33 bases, read in frame from base 1. The trim is 8 bases for V and 6 bases for J, with a gap of 8 bases between the germline ends. The germline V gene (reference sequence) provides CDR1 LNHDA and CDR2 SQIVND. The source of this sequence is a woman in her 50s with acute COVID-19. Recombination joined TRBV19 with TRBJ2-4; the D gene identity is not certain. The sequenced sample consisted of PBMCs or T cells enriched from blood (not recorded which). The DNA is TGTGCCAGTTCCGTGCGAAACATTCAGTACTTC. This codes for CASSVRNIQYF.